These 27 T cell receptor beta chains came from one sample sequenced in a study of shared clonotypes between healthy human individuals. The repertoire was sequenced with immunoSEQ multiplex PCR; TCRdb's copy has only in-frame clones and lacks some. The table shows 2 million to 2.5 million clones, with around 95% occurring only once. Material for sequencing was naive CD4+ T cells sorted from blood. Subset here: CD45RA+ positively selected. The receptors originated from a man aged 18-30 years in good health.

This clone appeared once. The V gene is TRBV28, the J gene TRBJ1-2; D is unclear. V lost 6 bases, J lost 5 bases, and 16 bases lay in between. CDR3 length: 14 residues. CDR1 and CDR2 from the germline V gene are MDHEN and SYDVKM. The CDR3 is CASSPAGWGYGYTF. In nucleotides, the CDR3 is TGTGCCAGCAGCCCTGCGGGTTGGGGATATGGCTACACCTTC.

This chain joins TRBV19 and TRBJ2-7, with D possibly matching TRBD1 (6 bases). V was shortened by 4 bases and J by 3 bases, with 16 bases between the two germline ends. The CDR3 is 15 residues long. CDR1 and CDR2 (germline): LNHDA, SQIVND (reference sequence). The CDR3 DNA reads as TGTGCCAGTAGTAGCTCCGGGACAAAATACTACGAGCAGTACTTC. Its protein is CASSSSGTKYYEQYF.

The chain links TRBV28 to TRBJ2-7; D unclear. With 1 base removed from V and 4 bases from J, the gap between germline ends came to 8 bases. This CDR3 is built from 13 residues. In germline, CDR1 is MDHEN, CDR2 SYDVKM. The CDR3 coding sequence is TGTGCCAGCAGTTTATCGGTAATGTACGAGCAGTACTTC. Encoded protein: CASSLSVMYEQYF.

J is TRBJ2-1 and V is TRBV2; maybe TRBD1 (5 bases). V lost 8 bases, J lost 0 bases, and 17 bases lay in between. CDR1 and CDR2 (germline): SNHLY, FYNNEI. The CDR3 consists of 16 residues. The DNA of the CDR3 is TGTGCCAGCGAGAGAGTGGGGCAAAGCTCCTACAATGAGCAGTTCTTC. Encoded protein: CASERVGQSSYNEQFF.

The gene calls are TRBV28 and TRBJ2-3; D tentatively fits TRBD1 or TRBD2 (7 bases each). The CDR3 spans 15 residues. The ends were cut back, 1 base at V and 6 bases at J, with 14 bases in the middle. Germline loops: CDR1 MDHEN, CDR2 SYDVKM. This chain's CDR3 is CASSLLSGGQDTQYF. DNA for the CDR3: TGTGCCAGCAGTTTATTATCGGGGGGACAGGATACGCAGTATTTT.

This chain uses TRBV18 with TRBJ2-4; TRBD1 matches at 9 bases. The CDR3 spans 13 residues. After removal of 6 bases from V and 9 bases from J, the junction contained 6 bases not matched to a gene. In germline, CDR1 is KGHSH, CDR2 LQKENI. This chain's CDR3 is CASSDGTGLIQYF. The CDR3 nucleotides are TGTGCCAGCTCTGATGGGACAGGGCTCATTCAGTACTTC.

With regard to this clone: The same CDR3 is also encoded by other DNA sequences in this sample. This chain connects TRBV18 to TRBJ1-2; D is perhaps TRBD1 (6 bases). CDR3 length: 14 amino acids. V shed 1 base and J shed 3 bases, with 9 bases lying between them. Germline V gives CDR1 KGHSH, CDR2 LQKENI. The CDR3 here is CASSPQGGDYGYTF. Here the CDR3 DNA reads TGTGCCAGCTCACCACAAGGGGGAGACTATGGCTACACCTTC.

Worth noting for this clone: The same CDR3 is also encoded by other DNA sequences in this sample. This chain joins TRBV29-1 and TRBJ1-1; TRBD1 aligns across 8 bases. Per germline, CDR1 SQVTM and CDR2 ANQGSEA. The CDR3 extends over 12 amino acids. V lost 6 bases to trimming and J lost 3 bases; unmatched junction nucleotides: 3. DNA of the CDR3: TGCAGCGTCGCAGGGGGCTACACTGAAGCTTTCTTT. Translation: CSVAGGYTEAFF.

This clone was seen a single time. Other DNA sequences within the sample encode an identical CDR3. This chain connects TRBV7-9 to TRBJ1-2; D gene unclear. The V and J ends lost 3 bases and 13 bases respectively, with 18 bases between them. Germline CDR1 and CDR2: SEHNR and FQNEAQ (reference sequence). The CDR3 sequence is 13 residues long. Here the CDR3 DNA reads TGTGCCAGCAGCTTGTCGACGGCCAGCGGAGGCACCTTC. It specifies CASSLSTASGGTF.

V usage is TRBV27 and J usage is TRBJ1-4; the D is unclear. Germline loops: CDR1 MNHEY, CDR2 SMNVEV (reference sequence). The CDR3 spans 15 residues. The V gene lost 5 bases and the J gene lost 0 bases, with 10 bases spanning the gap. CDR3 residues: CASSASFSTNEKLFF. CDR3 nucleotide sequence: TGTGCCAGCAGTGCTTCTTTCTCAACTAATGAAAAACTGTTTTTT.

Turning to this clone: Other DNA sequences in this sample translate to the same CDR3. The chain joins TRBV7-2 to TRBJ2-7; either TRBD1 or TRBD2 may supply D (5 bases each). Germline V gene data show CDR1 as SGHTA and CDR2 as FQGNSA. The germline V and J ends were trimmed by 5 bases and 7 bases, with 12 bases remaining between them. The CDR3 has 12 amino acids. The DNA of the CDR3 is TGTGCCAGCAGCCTTCGGGACGGGGAGCAGTACTTC. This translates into CASSLRDGEQYF.

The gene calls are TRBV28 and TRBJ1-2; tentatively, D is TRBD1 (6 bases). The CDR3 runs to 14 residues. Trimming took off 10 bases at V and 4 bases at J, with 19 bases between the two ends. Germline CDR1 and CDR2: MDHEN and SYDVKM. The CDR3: CATSTPDSPYGYTF. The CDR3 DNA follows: TGTGCCACCTCCACCCCGGACAGCCCCTATGGCTACACCTTC.

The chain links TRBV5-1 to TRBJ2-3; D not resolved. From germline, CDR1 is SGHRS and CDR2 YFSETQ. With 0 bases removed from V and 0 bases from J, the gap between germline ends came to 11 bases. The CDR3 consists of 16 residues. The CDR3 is CASSLVPQTSTDTQYF. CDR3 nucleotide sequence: TGCGCCAGCAGCTTGGTTCCCCAGACTAGCACAGATACGCAGTATTTT.

The CDR3 nucleotides read TGTGCCAGCAGGGCACGACCAGCAAGTCAGCCCCAGCATTTT. It translates to CASRARPASQPQHF. The V gene is TRBV2, the J gene TRBJ1-5; D gene unclear. The V gene lost 6 bases and the J gene lost 6 bases, with 15 bases spanning the gap. This CDR3 has 14 residues. Germline V gives CDR1 SNHLY, CDR2 FYNNEI.

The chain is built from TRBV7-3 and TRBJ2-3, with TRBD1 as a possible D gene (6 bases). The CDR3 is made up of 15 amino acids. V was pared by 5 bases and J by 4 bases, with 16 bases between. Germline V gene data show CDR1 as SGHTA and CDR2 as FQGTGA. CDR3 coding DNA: TGTGCCAGCAGCCCAAGTCAGGGGCTGGCAGATACGCAGTATTTT. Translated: CASSPSQGLADTQYF.

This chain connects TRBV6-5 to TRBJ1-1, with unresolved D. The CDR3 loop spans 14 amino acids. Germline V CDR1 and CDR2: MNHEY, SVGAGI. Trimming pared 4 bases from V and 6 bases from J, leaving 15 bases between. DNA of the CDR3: TGTGCCAGCAGTTCGGCCACGAGGGCGGCTGAAGCTTTCTTT. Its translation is CASSSATRAAEAFF.

The CDR3 region has the DNA TGTGCCAGCAGCTTAAGGCGGAGCCGGACAGATACGCAGTATTTT. Translating gives CASSLRRSRTDTQYF. The chain is built from TRBV11-2 and TRBJ2-3; D unclear. The CDR3 covers 15 residues. Per germline, CDR1 SGHAT and CDR2 FQNNGV. Between the trimmed V and J ends, which lost 2 bases and 3 bases, there was a span of 12 bases.

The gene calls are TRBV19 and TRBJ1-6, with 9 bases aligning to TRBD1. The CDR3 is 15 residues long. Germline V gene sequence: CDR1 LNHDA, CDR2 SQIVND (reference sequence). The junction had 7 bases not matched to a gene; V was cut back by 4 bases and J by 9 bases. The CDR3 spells CASSTGQGRSSPLHF. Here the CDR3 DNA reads TGTGCCAGTAGTACGGGACAGGGAAGGAGTTCACCCCTCCACTTT.

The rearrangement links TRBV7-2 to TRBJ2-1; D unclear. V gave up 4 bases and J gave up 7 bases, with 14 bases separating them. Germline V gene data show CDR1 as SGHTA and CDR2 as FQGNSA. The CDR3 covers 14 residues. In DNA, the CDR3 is TGTGCCAGCAGCTCCTCCCGGGTGAGGAATGAGCAGTTCTTC. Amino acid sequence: CASSSSRVRNEQFF.

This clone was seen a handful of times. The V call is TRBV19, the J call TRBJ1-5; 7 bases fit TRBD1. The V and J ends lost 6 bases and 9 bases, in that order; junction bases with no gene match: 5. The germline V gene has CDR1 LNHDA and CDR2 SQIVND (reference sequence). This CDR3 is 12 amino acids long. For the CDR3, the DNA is TGTGCCAGTAGCGTTACAGGGGTGCCCCAGCATTTT. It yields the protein CASSVTGVPQHF.

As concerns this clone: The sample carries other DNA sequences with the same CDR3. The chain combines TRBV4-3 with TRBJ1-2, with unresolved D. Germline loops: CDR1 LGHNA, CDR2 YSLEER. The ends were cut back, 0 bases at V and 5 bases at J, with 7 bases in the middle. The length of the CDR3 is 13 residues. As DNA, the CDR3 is TGCGCCAGCAGCCAAGACTCCGGGTATGGCTACACCTTC. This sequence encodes CASSQDSGYGYTF.

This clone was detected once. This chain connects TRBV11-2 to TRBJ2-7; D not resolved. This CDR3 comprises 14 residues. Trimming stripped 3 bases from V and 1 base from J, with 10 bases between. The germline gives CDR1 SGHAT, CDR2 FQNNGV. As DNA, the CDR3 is TGTGCCAGCAGCTTTGAGATAGTATCCTACGAGCAGTACTTC. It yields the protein CASSFEIVSYEQYF.

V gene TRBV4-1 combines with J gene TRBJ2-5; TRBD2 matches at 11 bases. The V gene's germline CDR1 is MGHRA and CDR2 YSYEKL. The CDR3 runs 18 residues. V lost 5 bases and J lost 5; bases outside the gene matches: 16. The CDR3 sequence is CASSNVGLAGGRRETQYF. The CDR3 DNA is TGCGCCAGCAGCAACGTCGGGTTAGCGGGGGGGCGGCGCGAGACCCAGTACTTC.

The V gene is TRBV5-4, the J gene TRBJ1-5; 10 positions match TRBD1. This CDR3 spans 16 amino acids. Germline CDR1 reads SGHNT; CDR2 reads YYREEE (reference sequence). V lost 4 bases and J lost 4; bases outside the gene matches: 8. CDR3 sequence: CASSGGTGDSNQPQHF. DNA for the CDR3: TGTGCCAGCAGCGGAGGGACAGGGGATTCAAATCAGCCCCAGCATTTT.

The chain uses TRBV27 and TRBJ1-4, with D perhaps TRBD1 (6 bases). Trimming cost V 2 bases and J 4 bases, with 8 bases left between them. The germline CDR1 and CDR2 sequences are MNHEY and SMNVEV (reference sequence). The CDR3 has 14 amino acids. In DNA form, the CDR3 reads TGTGCCAGCAGTTTACAGGGGATTAATGAAAAACTGTTTTTT. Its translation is CASSLQGINEKLFF.

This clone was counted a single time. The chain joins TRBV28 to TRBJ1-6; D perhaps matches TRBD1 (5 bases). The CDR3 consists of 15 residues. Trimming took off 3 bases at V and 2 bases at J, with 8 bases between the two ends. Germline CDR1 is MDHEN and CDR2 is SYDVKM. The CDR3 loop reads CASSFPGTYNSPLHF. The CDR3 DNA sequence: TGTGCCAGCAGTTTTCCAGGGACCTATAATTCACCCCTCCACTTT.

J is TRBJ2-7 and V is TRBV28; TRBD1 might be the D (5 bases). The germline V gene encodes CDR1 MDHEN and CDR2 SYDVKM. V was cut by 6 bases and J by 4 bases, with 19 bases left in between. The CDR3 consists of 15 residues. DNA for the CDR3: TGTGCCAGCAGCCCGCTTGGGGCAGGATCATACGAGCAGTACTTC. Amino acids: CASSPLGAGSYEQYF.